The TCR beta chain described here comes from a study of cytomegalovirus exposure and HLA in healthy donors. Study-wide results and limits: Immune exposure information comprised only CMV serostatus. Trimming of TCR beta V- and J-genes showed a link, identified in a later analysis, to a missense DCLRE1C variant.

The study ran its PCR with 60 Vbeta and 13 Jbeta primers. Repertoires were generated with immunoSEQ multiplex PCR, while TCRdb's copy carries only in-frame clones and drops some. The table shows roughly 110,000 clones, with over 65% occurring only once. The germline gives CDR1 SSHAT, CDR2 FNYEAQ (reference sequence). This CDR3 is 15 amino acids long. A remark on this clone: The antigen is unknown. One junction end disagrees with the germline gene, perhaps due to a read error.

Source material: PBMCs. The J gene is TRBJ2-1, the V gene TRBV7-7; TRBD2 matches at 9 bases. The sequence came from a middle-aged woman in good health and CMV-seropositive. The CDR3 coding sequence is TGTGCTAGCAGTTTTGCGGGGGGGCCGGGCAATGAGCAGTTCTTC. It is translated as CASSFAGGPGNEQFF. Drawing the rest from reference TRBV7-7 and TRBJ2-1, the complete variable domain is GAGVSQSPRYKVTKRGQDVTLRCDPISSHATLYWYQQALGQGPEFLTYFNYEAQPDKSGLPSDRFSAERPEGSISTLTIQRTEQRDSAMYRCASSFAGGPGNEQFFGPGTRLTVL.